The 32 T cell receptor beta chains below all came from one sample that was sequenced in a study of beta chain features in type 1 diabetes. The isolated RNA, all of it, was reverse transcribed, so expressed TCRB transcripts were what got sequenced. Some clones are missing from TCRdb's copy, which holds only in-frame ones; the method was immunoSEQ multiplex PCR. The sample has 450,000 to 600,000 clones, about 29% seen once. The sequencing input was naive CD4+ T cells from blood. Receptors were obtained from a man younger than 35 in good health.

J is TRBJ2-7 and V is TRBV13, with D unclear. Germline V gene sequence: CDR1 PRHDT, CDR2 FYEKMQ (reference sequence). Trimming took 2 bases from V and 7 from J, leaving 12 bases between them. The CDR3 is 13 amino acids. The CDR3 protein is CASSLTATEEQYF. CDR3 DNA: TGTGCCAGCAGCTTAACAGCGACTGAGGAGCAGTACTTC.

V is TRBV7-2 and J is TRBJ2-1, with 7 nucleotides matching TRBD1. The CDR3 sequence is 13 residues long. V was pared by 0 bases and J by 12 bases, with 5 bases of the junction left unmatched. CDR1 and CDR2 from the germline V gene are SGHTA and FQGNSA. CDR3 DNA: TGTGCCAGCAGCTTAGCGCCACAGGGGTGGCAGTTCTTC. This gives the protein CASSLAPQGWQFF.

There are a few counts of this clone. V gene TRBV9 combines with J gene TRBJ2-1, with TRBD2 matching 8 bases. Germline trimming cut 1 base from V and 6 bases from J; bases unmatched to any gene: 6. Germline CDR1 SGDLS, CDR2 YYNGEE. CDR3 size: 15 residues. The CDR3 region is CASSVLAGQANEQFF. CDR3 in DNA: TGTGCCAGCAGCGTACTAGCGGGTCAGGCCAATGAGCAGTTCTTC. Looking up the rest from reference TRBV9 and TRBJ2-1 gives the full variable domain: DSGVTQTPKHLITATGQRVTLRCSPRSGDLSVYWYQQSLDQGLQFLIQYYNGEERAKGNILERFSAQQFPDLHSELNLSSLELGDSALYFCASSVLAGQANEQFFGPGTRLTVL.

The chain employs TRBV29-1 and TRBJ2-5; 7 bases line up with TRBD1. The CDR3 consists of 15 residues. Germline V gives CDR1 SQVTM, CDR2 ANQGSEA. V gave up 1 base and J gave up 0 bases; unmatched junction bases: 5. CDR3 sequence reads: CSVEVTGSYQETQYF. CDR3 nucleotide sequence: TGCAGCGTTGAAGTGACAGGGTCGTACCAAGAGACCCAGTACTTC.

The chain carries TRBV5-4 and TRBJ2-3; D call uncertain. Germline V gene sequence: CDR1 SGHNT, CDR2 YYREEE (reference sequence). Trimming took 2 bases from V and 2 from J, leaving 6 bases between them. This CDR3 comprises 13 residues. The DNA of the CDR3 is TGTGCCAGCAGCTTACCAGACACAGATACGCAGTATTTT. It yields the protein CASSLPDTDTQYF.

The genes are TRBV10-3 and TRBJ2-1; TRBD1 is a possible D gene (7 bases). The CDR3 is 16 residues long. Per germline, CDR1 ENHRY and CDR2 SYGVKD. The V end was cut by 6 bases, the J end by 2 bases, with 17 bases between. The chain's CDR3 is CAIRRGLAPTYNEQFF. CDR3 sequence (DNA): TGTGCCATCAGGAGGGGGCTAGCGCCAACCTACAATGAGCAGTTCTTC.

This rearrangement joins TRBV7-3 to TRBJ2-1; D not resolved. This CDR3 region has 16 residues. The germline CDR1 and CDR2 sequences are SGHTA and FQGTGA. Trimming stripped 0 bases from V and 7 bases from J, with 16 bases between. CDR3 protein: CASSLTPIVSINEQFF. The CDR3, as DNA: TGTGCCAGCAGCTTAACGCCCATAGTATCAATTAATGAGCAGTTCTTC.

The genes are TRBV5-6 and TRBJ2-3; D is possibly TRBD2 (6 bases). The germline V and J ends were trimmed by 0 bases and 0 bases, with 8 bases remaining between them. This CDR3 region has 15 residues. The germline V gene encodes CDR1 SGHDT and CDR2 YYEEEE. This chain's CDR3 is CASSLASASTDTQYF. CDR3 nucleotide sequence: TGTGCCAGCAGCTTGGCTAGCGCTAGCACAGATACGCAGTATTTT.

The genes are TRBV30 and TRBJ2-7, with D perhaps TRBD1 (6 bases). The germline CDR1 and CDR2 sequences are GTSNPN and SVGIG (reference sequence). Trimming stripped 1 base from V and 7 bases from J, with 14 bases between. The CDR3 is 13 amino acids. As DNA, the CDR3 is TGTGCCTGGAGTGATACAGGGTTTTGGGAGCAGTACTTC. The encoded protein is CAWSDTGFWEQYF.

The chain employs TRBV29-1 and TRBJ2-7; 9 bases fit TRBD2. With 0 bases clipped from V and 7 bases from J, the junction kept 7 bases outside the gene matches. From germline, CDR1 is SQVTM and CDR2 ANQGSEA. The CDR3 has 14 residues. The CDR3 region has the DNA TGCAGCGTTGAAGATCACCTAGCGGGAAAAGAGCAGTACTTC. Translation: CSVEDHLAGKEQYF.

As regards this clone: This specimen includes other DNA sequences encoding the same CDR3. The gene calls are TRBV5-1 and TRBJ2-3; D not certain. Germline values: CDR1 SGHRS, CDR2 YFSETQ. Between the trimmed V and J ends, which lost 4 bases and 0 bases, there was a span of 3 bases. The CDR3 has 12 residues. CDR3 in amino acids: CASSPSTDTQYF. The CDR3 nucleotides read TGCGCCAGCAGCCCGAGCACAGATACGCAGTATTTT.

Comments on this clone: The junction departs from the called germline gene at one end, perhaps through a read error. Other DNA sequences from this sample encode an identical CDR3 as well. The CDR3 protein is CAISESSEQYF. The CDR3 bases are TGTGCCATCAGTGAGTCCTCCGAGCAGTACTTC. The V and J genes are TRBV10-3 and TRBJ2-7; D uncertain. The V gene's germline CDR1 is ENHRY and CDR2 SYGVKD. CDR3 length equals 11 residues.

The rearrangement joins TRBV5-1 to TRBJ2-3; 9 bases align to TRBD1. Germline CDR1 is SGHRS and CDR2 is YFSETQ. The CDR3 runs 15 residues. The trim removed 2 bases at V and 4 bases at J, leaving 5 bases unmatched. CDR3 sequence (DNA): TGCGCCAGCAGCTTAACAGGGGGCCTCGCAGATACGCAGTATTTT. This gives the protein CASSLTGGLADTQYF.

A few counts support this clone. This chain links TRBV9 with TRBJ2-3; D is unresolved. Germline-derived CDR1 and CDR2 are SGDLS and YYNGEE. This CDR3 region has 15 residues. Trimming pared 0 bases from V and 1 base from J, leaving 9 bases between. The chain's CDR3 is CASSVAPSGTDTQYF. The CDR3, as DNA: TGTGCCAGCAGCGTAGCTCCCTCAGGCACAGATACGCAGTATTTT.

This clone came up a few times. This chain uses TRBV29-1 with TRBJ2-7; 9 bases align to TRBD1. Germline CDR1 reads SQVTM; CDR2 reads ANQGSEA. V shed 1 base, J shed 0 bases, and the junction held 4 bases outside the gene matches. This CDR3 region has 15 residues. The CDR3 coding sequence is TGCAGCGTTGAAGTCGACAGGGGGAGCTCCTACGAGCAGTACTTC. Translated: CSVEVDRGSSYEQYF.

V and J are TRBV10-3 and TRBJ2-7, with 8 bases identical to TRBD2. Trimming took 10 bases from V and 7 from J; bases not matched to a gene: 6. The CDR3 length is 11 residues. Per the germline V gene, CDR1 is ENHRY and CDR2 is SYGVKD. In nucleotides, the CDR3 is TGTGCCACCGGACTAGCCGGGGAGCAGTACTTC. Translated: CATGLAGEQYF.

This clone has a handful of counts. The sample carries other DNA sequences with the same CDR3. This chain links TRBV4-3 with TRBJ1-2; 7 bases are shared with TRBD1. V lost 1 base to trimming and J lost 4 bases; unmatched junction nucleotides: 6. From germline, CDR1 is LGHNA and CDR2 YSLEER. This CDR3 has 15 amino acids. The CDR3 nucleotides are TGCGCCAGCAGCCAAGTTAGACAGGGCTCCTATGGCTACACCTTC. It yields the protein CASSQVRQGSYGYTF.

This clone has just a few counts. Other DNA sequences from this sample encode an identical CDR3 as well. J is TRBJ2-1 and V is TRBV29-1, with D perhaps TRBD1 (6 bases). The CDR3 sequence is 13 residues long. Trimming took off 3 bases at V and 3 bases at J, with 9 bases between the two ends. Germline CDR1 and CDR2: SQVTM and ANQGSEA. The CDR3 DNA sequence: TGCAGCGTTGACCCGGACAGCTACAATGAGCAGTTCTTC. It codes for CSVDPDSYNEQFF.

CDR3 loop: CAPPGTGRAGNQPQHF. The CDR3 DNA sequence: TGTGCCCCCCCCGGTACGGGCAGGGCAGGCAATCAGCCCCAGCATTTT. The chain is built from TRBV30 and TRBJ1-5; the D gene is possibly TRBD1 (5 bases). Germline V lookup: CDR1 GTSNPN, CDR2 SVGIG (reference sequence). This CDR3 spans 16 amino acids. Trimming pared 8 bases from V and 2 bases from J, leaving 22 bases between.

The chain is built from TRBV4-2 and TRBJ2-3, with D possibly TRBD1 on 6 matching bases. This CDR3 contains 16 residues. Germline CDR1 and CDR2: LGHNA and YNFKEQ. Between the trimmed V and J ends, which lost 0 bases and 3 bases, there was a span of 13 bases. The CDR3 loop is CASSQERAGETDTQYF. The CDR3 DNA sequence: TGTGCCAGCAGCCAAGAAAGGGCAGGGGAAACAGATACGCAGTATTTT.

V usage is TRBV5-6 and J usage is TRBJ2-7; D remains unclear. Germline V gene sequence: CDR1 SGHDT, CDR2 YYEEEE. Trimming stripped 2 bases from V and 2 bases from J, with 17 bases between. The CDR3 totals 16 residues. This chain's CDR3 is CASSFLRLQLTYEQYF. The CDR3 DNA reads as TGTGCCAGCAGCTTCCTGCGGTTGCAGCTCACCTACGAGCAGTACTTC.

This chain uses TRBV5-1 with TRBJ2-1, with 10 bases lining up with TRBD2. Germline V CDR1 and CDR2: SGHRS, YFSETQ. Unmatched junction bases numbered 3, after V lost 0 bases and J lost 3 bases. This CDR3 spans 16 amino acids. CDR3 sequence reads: CASSLELAGVYNEQFF. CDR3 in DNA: TGCGCCAGCAGCTTGGAGCTAGCGGGAGTCTACAATGAGCAGTTCTTC.

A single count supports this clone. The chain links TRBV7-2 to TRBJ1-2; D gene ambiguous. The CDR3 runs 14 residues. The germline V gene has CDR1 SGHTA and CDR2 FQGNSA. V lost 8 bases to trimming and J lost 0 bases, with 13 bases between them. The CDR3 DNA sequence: TGTGCCAGCCAGCCAGGACGGTCTAACTATGGCTACACCTTC. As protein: CASQPGRSNYGYTF.

Written as DNA, the CDR3 is TGTGCCAGCTCACCGACTAGCGTCAATGAGCAGTTCTTC. Translation gives CASSPTSVNEQFF. The chain couples TRBV18 to TRBJ2-1; 8 bases align to TRBD2. Germline V gene lookup returns CDR1 KGHSH and CDR2 LQKENI. V shed 3 bases, J shed 6 bases, and the junction held 1 base outside the gene matches. The CDR3 totals 13 residues.

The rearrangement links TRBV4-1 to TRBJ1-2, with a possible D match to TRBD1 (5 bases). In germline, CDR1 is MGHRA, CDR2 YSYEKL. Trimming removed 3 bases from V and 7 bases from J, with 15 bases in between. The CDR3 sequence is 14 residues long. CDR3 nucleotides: TGCGCCAGCAGCCATCCAGGGAAAGGGTCTGGCTACACCTTC. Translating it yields CASSHPGKGSGYTF.

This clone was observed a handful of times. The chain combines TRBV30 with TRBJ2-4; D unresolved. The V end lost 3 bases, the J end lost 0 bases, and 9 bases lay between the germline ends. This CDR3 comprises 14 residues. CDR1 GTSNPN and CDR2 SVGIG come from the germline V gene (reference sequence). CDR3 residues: CAWSGQLAKNIQYF. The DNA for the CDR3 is TGTGCCTGGAGCGGTCAGTTAGCCAAAAACATTCAGTACTTC.

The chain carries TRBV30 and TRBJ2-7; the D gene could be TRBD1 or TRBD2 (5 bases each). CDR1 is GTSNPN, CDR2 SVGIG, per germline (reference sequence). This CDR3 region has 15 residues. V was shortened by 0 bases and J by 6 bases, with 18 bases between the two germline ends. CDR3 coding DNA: TGTGCCTGGAGTGTTAGGTCAATGGGGACGGGCGAGCAGTACTTC. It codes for CAWSVRSMGTGEQYF.

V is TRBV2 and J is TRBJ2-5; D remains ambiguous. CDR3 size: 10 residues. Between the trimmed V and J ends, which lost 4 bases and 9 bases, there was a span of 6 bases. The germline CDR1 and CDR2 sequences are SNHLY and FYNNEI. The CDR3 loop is CASSAGAQYF. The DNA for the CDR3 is TGTGCCAGCAGTGCTGGAGCCCAGTACTTC.

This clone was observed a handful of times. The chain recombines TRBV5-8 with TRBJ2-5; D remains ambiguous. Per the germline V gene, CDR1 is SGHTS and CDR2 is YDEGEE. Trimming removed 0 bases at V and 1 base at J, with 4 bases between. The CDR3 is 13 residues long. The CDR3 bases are TGTGCCAGCAGCTTGGCCCTCCAAGAGACCCAGTACTTC. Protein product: CASSLALQETQYF.

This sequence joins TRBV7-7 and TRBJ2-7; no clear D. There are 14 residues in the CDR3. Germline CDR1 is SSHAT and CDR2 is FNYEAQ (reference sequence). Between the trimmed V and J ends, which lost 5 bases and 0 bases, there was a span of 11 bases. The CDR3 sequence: CASSPGGSSYEQYF. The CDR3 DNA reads TGTGCCAGCAGCCCAGGCGGCTCCTCCTACGAGCAGTACTTC.

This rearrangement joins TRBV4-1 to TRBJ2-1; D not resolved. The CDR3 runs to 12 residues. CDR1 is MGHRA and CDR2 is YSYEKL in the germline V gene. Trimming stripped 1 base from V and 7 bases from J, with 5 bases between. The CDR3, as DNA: TGCGCCAGCAGCCAAGTCCGGAATGAGCAGTTCTTC. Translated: CASSQVRNEQFF.

The DNA of the CDR3 is TGTGCCAGCAACGAAGGGGGATTCTTCTATGGCTACACCTTC. This encodes CASNEGGFFYGYTF. The V call is TRBV7-9, the J call TRBJ1-2; tentative D call: TRBD1 (6 bases). V shed 7 bases and J shed 4 bases, with 16 bases lying between them. This CDR3 spans 14 amino acids. Germline CDR1 reads SEHNR; CDR2 reads FQNEAQ (reference sequence).